This T cell receptor beta chain stems from a study of cytomegalovirus exposure and HLA in healthy donors. Amplification used 60 Vbeta primers and 13 Jbeta primers. Repertoires were generated with immunoSEQ multiplex PCR, while TCRdb's copy carries only in-frame clones and drops some. The table lists under 150,000 clones, roughly 80% of them singletons. The receptor was derived from a woman between 35 and 50 years old in good health and CMV-seronegative. Material for sequencing was PBMCs.

The CDR3 DNA sequence: TGTGCCAGCAGTTCGGGTTCTCCTGGGGCCAACGTCCTGACTTTC. Translated: CASSSGSPGANVLTF. V gene TRBV6-5 combines with J gene TRBJ2-6; D is undetermined. CDR3 size: 15 residues. Germline V gives CDR1 MNHEY, CDR2 SVGAGI. V was shortened by 4 bases and J by 2 bases, with 9 bases between the two germline ends.